This is a list of T cell receptor beta chains from one sample in a study of blood T cell repertoires in COVID-19. The assay was immunoSEQ multiplex PCR, and TCRdb's table has in-frame clones only and misses some. The sample holds about 170,000 clones, 85% to 90% seen once. Sequenced material: peripheral blood. The receptor set was obtained from a woman older than 75 with COVID-19, enrolled during active disease. The CDR3 runs from the conserved cysteine through the conserved F or W. D genes are given only for firm matches. Clone size, where shown, is once, few, many, or a class for clones that have expanded.

V gene,CDR3 length,D gene,clone size,J gene,CDR3 protein,CDR3 DNA
TRBV21-1,18,.,.,TRBJ2-1,CASSGRDLSGSSYNEQFF,TGTGCCAGCAGCGGGAGGGATTTAAGCGGGAGCTCCTACAATGAGCAGTTCTTC
TRBV21-1,13,.,.,TRBJ1-5,CARRTGGYQPQHF,TGTGCCAGAAGGACAGGGGGCTATCAGCCCCAGCATTTT
TRBV20-1,18,TRBD1,.,TRBJ1-5,CSASAPGQGIRGNQPQHF,TGCAGTGCTAGTGCGCCCGGACAGGGGATACGGGGCAATCAGCCCCAGCATTTT
TRBV5-1,15,TRBD1,.,TRBJ1-4,CASSLDGQGGEKLFF,TGCGCCAGCAGCTTGGATGGACAGGGGGGTGAAAAACTGTTTTTT
TRBV7-2,13,TRBD1,.,TRBJ1-2,CASSGQGNYGYTF,TGTGCCAGCAGCGGACAGGGTAACTATGGCTACACCTTC
TRBV7-2,15,TRBD2,.,TRBJ2-7,CASSLVRGGQGEQYF,TGTGCCAGCAGCTTAGTTCGCGGGGGGCAAGGGGAGCAGTACTTC
TRBV27,14,TRBD1,.,TRBJ1-5,CASSLSGGDQPQHF,TGTGCCAGCAGTTTATCAGGGGGCGATCAGCCCCAGCATTTT
TRBV9,15,TRBD2,.,TRBJ2-1,CASTTGTSGYNEQFF,TGTGCCAGCACCACAGGGACTAGCGGATACAATGAGCAGTTCTTC
TRBV12-3/TRBV12-4,13,TRBD1,few,TRBJ2-5,CASSSRGQETQYF,TGTGCCAGCAGCTCCAGGGGGCAGGAGACCCAGTACTTC
TRBV19,15,TRBD2,.,TRBJ2-1,CASSRDAGAYNEQFF,TGTGCCAGTAGCCGGGACGCGGGAGCGTACAATGAGCAGTTCTTC